This is a list of T cell receptor beta chains from one sample in a study of shared clonotypes between healthy human individuals. The repertoire was sequenced with immunoSEQ multiplex PCR; TCRdb's copy has only in-frame clones and lacks some. In the table there are under 1,100,000 clones, about 75% of which are singletons. Sequencing was done on a sample of memory CD4+ T cells sorted from blood. These receptors originate from a man aged 18 to 29 in good health. CDR3s include the opening cysteine and the closing phenylalanine or tryptophan. D genes are given only for firm matches. For some rows the clone size is stated as once, few or many, or as a class when expanded; others skip it.

j_call,v_call,clone_size,d_call,cdr3_nt,cdr3_aa
TRBJ2-3,TRBV5-1,.,.,TGCGCCAGCAGCTTGGCGGCGGGGACTAGCACAGATACGCAGTATTTT,CASSLAAGTSTDTQYF
TRBJ1-1,TRBV18,.,.,TGTGCCAGCTCACCAGGGGTCCGGACAGAAGCTTTCTTT,CASSPGVRTEAFF
TRBJ1-5,TRBV30,.,.,TGTGCCTGGAAACAGTCCCAAGGGCCCCAGCATTTT,CAWKQSQGPQHF
TRBJ2-3,TRBV5-1,few,.,TGCGCCAGCAGCTTGGGACAGATCACAGATACGCAGTATTTT,CASSLGQITDTQYF
TRBJ1-1,TRBV27,once,.,TGTGCCAGCAGTTCCCAACGACTCGGGATATCTGAAGCTTTCTTT,CASSSQRLGISEAFF
TRBJ1-6,TRBV6-5,.,.,TGTGCCAGCAGTTACAGTAGTACTTTTAATTCACCCCTCCACTTT,CASSYSSTFNSPLHF
TRBJ2-1,TRBV19,.,.,TGTGCCAGTAGTATTAACAGGGCAAATGAGCAGTTCTTC,CASSINRANEQFF
TRBJ2-5,TRBV7-2,.,.,TGTGCCAGCAGCATTTCGCAGGGACCCGGGGAAGAGACCCAGTACTTC,CASSISQGPGEETQYF
TRBJ1-6,TRBV6-6,.,TRBD1,TGTGCCAGCAGACAGACAGGGGTCTATAATTCACCCCTCCACTTT,CASRQTGVYNSPLHF
TRBJ2-3,TRBV9,.,.,TGTGCCAGCAGCGTAACGGACTACCATACGCAGTATTTT,CASSVTDYHTQYF
TRBJ1-2,TRBV19,once,TRBD1,TGTGCCAGTACCAGGGGACAGTTCTATGGCTACACCTTC,CASTRGQFYGYTF
TRBJ1-2,TRBV5-5,.,.,TGTGCCAGCAGCTTGGGGCCTAACAGTGGACCTGGCTACACCTTC,CASSLGPNSGPGYTF
TRBJ2-2,TRBV6-6,.,.,TGTGCCAGCAACCCCCCGCCGGGCGGGGAGCTGTTTTTT,CASNPPPGGELFF
TRBJ1-1,TRBV10-2,.,.,TGCGCCAGCAGTGAGGCCCCCTGGAGTATGAACACTGAAGCTTTCTTT,CASSEAPWSMNTEAFF
TRBJ1-1,TRBV18,once,.,TGTGCCAGCTCACCAGGAAACACTGAAGCTTTCTTT,CASSPGNTEAFF
TRBJ2-3,TRBV27,.,TRBD1,TGTGCCAGCAGTTTCCGCGCGACAGGGCCAATTTTT,CASSFRATGPIF
TRBJ2-1,TRBV10-3,.,.,TGTGCCATCAGTGACCGGGACCTTCGGCAGTTCTTC,CAISDRDLRQFF
TRBJ2-2,TRBV19,few,TRBD2,TGTGCCAGTAGTTCGCCTAGCGGGAGGAGAGTCGGGGAGCTGTTTTTT,CASSSPSGRRVGELFF
TRBJ2-5,TRBV13,once,.,TGTGCCAGCAGCATGGGGATGGAGACCCAGTACTTC,CASSMGMETQYF
TRBJ2-5,TRBV29-1,.,TRBD1,TGCAGCGTGGCCGGGACAGGACGGGGAGAGACCCAGTACTTC,CSVAGTGRGETQYF
TRBJ2-7,TRBV11-2,.,.,TGTGCCAGCAGCTTCGTGTCCGGGTACGAGCAGTACTTC,CASSFVSGYEQYF
TRBJ2-1,TRBV11-1,.,TRBD2,TGTGCCAGCAGCTCCTGGGGACTAGCGGGGAATGAGCAGTTCTTC,CASSSWGLAGNEQFF
TRBJ2-2,TRBV19,.,.,TGTGCCAGTAGTATACGGGGGCCAGGACTCACCGGGGAGCTGTTTTTT,CASSIRGPGLTGELFF
TRBJ2-3,TRBV7-2,.,TRBD2,TGTGCCAGCAGCCTAGCGGGGGGACCCACAGATACGCAGTATTTT,CASSLAGGPTDTQYF
TRBJ2-5,TRBV11-2,.,.,TGTGCCAGCAGCTTCTCGTGGCTAGAAGGGACCCAGTACTTC,CASSFSWLEGTQYF
TRBJ1-1,TRBV6-4,.,.,TGTGCCAGCAGTTCCGTACCTGGGGGCCCAGAAGCTTTCTTT,CASSSVPGGPEAFF
TRBJ1-4,TRBV30,.,.,TGTGCCTGGAGCCGGGACCGCGCCCAAAAACTGTTTTTT,CAWSRDRAQKLFF